This T cell receptor beta chain was profiled in a study of T cells after yellow fever vaccination. Study context: Some fractions had low cell numbers, and these were prepared with SMART-Seq v4 Ultra Low Input. The study, taken as a whole, reports: The presence of abundant clonotypes contaminating from the bulk population was possible in FACS-sorted repertoires. Reappearing after the booster were most of the clones from primary vaccination (96% CD4, approximately 85% CD8).

About this clonotype: No antigen is known for it.

The germline V and J ends were trimmed by 2 bases and 6 bases, with 11 bases remaining between them. This CDR3 spans 12 amino acids. Per germline, CDR1 SQVTM and CDR2 ANQGSEA. Template switching by 5'RACE produced TCR cDNA, adding a universal primer site and UMIs. TCRdb analysed the 5' RACE reads with MiXCR anew, one entry per CDR3 protein. The repertoire holds about 260,000 distinct CDR3 sequences, 13% seen once, with approximately 0.49% in the top ten. Sequenced material: CD4+ T cells sorted from PBMCs, taken 45 days after the yellow fever booster vaccination. The TCR was taken from a man aged 25 to 40 who received the YFV17D yellow fever vaccine. V gene TRBV29-1 combines with J gene TRBJ2-7; TRBD1 is a possible D gene (6 bases). The CDR3 DNA reads TGCAGCGTTGAAACCCCAGGGGTCGAGCAGTACTTC. Translation gives CSVETPGVEQYF.